This T cell receptor (beta chain) stems from a study of cytomegalovirus exposure and HLA in healthy donors. Study observations and caveats: It was likely that a cluster of highly shared sequence variants was a sequencing artifact.

A word on this clone: Its antigen is unknown.

CDR1 SGHRS and CDR2 YFSETQ come from the germline V gene. This CDR3 has 13 amino acids. With 2 bases removed from V and 4 bases from J, the gap between germline ends came to 8 bases. PCR used 60 Vbeta primers and 13 Jbeta primers. The table came from immunoSEQ multiplex PCR; TCRdb's copy has only in-frame clones and leaves some out. Of roughly 190,000 clones in the sample, around three quarters are singletons; the top ten hold around 1.9%. The clonotype comes from a woman aged 25-40 years in good health and CMV-seropositive. Sequences were obtained from PBMCs. The chain has TRBV5-1 and TRBJ2-3, with D uncertain. In nucleotides, the CDR3 is TGCGCCAGCAGCTTCCTAGGAGCAGATACGCAGTATTTT. It translates to CASSFLGADTQYF.